The clone carrying this TCR beta chain was picked up a small number of times. Its target is not known. This record comes from a study of PD-1 blockade in classical Hodgkin lymphoma. Stated time point: cycle 4 day 1 (C4D1), after 6 weeks of nivolumab. All patients relapsed after autologous stem cell transplantation, and brentuximab vedotin exposure varied. Purified CD4+ T cells were obtained from thawed PBMCs through magnetic negative selection. Libraries were prepared by immunoSEQ multiplex PCR; TCRdb keeps only in-frame clonotypes and omits some of them. The profile covers approximately 29,000 clones, with roughly 80% appearing a single time and roughly 0.52% taken by the ten largest. Overall study findings and caveats: Unlike CD8+ TCR diversity, which did not rise significantly by C4D1, CD4+ TCR diversity did.

Looked up from germline, CDR1 is LNHDA and CDR2 is SQIVND (reference sequence). The V and J ends lost 1 base and 1 base, in that order; junction bases with no gene match: 6. There are 16 residues in the CDR3. This chain uses TRBV19 with TRBJ1-1; 7 positions agree with TRBD1. The specimen comprised CD4+ T cells from blood, sampled before the fourth cycle of nivolumab. The origin of this receptor is a human donor with classical Hodgkin lymphoma. The CDR3 DNA reads TGTGCCAGTAGTATAGGCCTGGGACAGCCGAACACTGAAGCTTTCTTT. Amino acid sequence: CASSIGLGQPNTEAFF.